Listed here are 10 T cell receptor beta chains from one sample, sequenced in a study of T cell clonality in common variable immunodeficiency. Repertoires were generated with immunoSEQ multiplex PCR, while TCRdb's copy carries only in-frame clones and drops some. The sample has 30,000 to 40,000 clones, none seen only once. The sequenced sample consisted of peripheral blood mononuclear cells. The receptors were gathered from a person aged 18-69 years in good health.

This clone was counted at least ten times. The read terminates 3 residues ahead of where the CDR3 ends, so the germline J gene completes it. The chain uses TRBV19 and TRBJ2-3; 9 positions agree with TRBD1. The CDR3 is made up of 14 amino acids. J gave up 5 bases and V 4 bases, and 4 bases lay outside the gene matches. Germline assignment: CDR1 LNHDA and CDR2 SQIVND (reference sequence). The CDR3 reads CASSTGQGLDTQYF. Incomplete CDR3 DNA: TGTGCCAGTAGTACGGGACAGGGATTAGATACG.

This clone was counted ten times or more. The missing CDR3 end, 3 residues past where the read stops, is filled in from the germline J gene. V usage is TRBV20-1 and J usage is TRBJ1-1; TRBD1 agrees at 7 bases. CDR1 is DFQATT, CDR2 SNEGSKA, per germline (reference sequence). There are 12 residues in the CDR3. Trimming cost V 2 bases and J 3 bases; bases outside gene matches: 0. The CDR3 reads CSARQGDTEAFF. The CDR3 bases that were read are TGCAGTGCTAGACAGGGGGACACTGAA.

This clone has at least ten counts. Read sequence stops 3 residues before the CDR3 end, and the germline J gene provides the missing end. This chain links TRBV20-1 with TRBJ1-2, with D unclear. Trimming removed 0 bases from V and 1 base from J, with 6 bases in between. Per germline, CDR1 DFQATT and CDR2 SNEGSKA (reference sequence). The CDR3 is 13 residues long. The sequenced part of the CDR3 DNA is TGCAGTGCTAGAGATTCCCTTAACTATGGC. Translation gives CSARDSLNYG. The entire CDR3 sequence reads CSARDSLNYGYTF.

This clone was found many times. The CDR3 is cut off 3 residues early in the read; its end comes from the germline J gene. The chain recombines TRBV7-9 with TRBJ2-1, with unresolved D. With 2 bases removed from V and 6 bases from J, the gap between germline ends came to 8 bases. This CDR3 is 13 amino acids long. CDR1 SEHNR and CDR2 FQNEAQ come from the germline V gene (reference sequence). The CDR3 protein is CASSLTLGNEQFF. The CDR3 DNA, read in part, is TGTGCCAGCAGCTTAACCCTAGGCAATGAG.

This clone was detected only a few times. The read ends 3 residues early relative to the CDR3; the germline J gene fills the gap. This rearrangement joins TRBV30 to TRBJ1-2; TRBD1 agrees at 9 bases. The CDR3 covers 15 residues. Germline assignment: CDR1 GTSNPN and CDR2 SVGIG (reference sequence). CDR3 sequence reads: CAWIINRDRAYDYTF. CDR3 DNA (partial): TGTGCCTGGATTATTAACCGGGACAGGGCCTACGAC.

In the case of this clone: The sequenced fragment ends 3 residues before the CDR3 boundary, so the rest is inferred from the germline J gene. The chain employs TRBV13 and TRBJ1-4, with D possibly matching TRBD1 (5 bases). Germline loops: CDR1 PRHDT, CDR2 FYEKMQ (reference sequence). The CDR3 consists of 14 residues. The sequenced part of the CDR3 DNA is TGTGCCAGCAGCCTGGGGGGTAGTAATTCACCA. Translation gives CASSLGGSNSP. The CDR3, in full, reads CASSLGGSNSPLFF. Variable domain in full (rest from reference TRBV13 and TRBJ1-4): AAGVIQSPRHLIKEKRETATLKCYPIPRHDTVYWYQQGPGQDPQFLISFYEKMQSDKGSIPDRFSAQQFSDYHSELNMSSLELGDSALYFCASSLGGSNSPLFFGSGTQLSVL.

This clone appeared many times. With the read ending 3 residues before the CDR3 end, the germline J gene is used to fill in that end. The J gene is TRBJ2-7, the V gene TRBV2, with D perhaps TRBD2 (6 bases). Germline V gene sequence: CDR1 SNHLY, CDR2 FYNNEI. This CDR3 region has 12 residues. V gave up 7 bases and J gave up 2 bases, with 9 bases separating them. The covered CDR3 bases are TGTGCCAGCATGTGGGGGGCCTACGAG. Amino acids: CASMWGAYE. The CDR3 as a whole reads CASMWGAYEQYF.

At least ten counts were recorded for this clone. The CDR3 extends 3 residues past the end of the read, so its final part is completed from the germline J gene. V usage is TRBV20-1 and J usage is TRBJ1-5, with D possibly being TRBD1 (5 bases). The germline V gene encodes CDR1 DFQATT and CDR2 SNEGSKA (reference sequence). The CDR3 runs 14 residues. Trimming pared 3 bases from V and 1 base from J, leaving 10 bases between. The sequenced CDR3 bases are TGCAGTGCTAGGGGGGGGTTGAGCAATCAGCCC. Translating it yields CSARGGLSNQP. The whole CDR3 reads CSARGGLSNQPQHF.

This clone was observed many times. The observed sequence ends 3 residues before the CDR3 terminus, with the missing tail filled in from the germline J gene. This chain uses TRBV20-1 with TRBJ2-5; 7 nucleotides align to TRBD1. The length of the CDR3 is 15 residues. After removal of 0 bases from V and 1 base from J, the junction contained 5 bases not matched to a gene. Germline CDR1 and CDR2: DFQATT and SNEGSKA (reference sequence). The CDR3 region is CSARDKGQPQETQYF. CDR3 DNA (partial): TGCAGTGCTAGAGATAAGGGACAGCCCCAAGAGACC.

This clone came up many times. The DNA ends 3 residues before the CDR3 does, and the rest of the CDR3 is filled in from the germline J gene. The V gene is TRBV29-1, the J gene TRBJ2-1, with 8 bases that match TRBD2. The V gene end was trimmed by 6 bases and the J gene end by 9 bases; junction bases not matched to a gene: 10. There are 13 residues in the CDR3. Germline assignment: CDR1 SQVTM and CDR2 ANQGSEA. The sequenced part of the CDR3 DNA is TGCAGCGTGCGGCGGGGACTAGGGACTGAG. As protein: CSVRRGLGTE. The full CDR3 reads CSVRRGLGTEQFF.